This is a list of T cell receptor beta chains from one sample in a study of T cells in tumors after PD-1 blockade. Sequenced by immunoSEQ multiplex PCR; TCRdb stores in-frame clones only, minus some. This table holds tens of thousands of clones, more than 65% found once. The sample in question was PBMCs, obtained before anti-PD-1 therapy. The receptors derive from a human donor with advanced basal cell or squamous cell carcinoma (not recorded which). The CDR3 runs from the conserved cysteine through the conserved F or W. Fields, in order: V gene, D gene, J gene, clone size, CDR3 protein, CDR3 DNA. A D gene is named only where the DNA matches it firmly. Expanded clones get a size class; other rows say once, few or many, or leave the size out.

v_gene: TRBV7-8
d_gene: NA
j_gene: TRBJ2-1
abundance: NA
CDR3aa: CASTQSSAYYNEQFF
CDR3nt: TGTGCCAGCACCCAGTCCAGCGCATACTACAATGAGCAGTTCTTC

v_gene: TRBV29-1
d_gene: TRBD2
j_gene: TRBJ2-1
abundance: few
CDR3aa: CSVDGGEYNEQFF
CDR3nt: TGCAGCGTTGACGGGGGGGAGTACAATGAGCAGTTCTTC

v_gene: TRBV9
d_gene: TRBD2
j_gene: TRBJ2-3
abundance: NA
CDR3aa: CASSVDGLAGGQSDTQYF
CDR3nt: TGTGCCAGCAGCGTAGATGGACTAGCGGGGGGGCAGTCAGATACGCAGTATTTT

v_gene: TRBV7-9
d_gene: TRBD2
j_gene: TRBJ2-7
abundance: NA
CDR3aa: CAVQKAGATYEQYF
CDR3nt: TGTGCCGTTCAGAAAGCGGGGGCCACCTACGAGCAGTACTTC

v_gene: TRBV7-2
d_gene: TRBD1
j_gene: TRBJ1-2
abundance: NA
CDR3aa: CASSLAGGDYGYTF
CDR3nt: TGTGCCAGCAGCTTAGCAGGGGGCGACTATGGCTACACCTTC

v_gene: TRBV19
d_gene: NA
j_gene: TRBJ2-5
abundance: NA
CDR3aa: CASSQNLQETQYF
CDR3nt: TGTGCCAGTAGCCAGAATCTCCAAGAGACCCAGTACTTC

v_gene: TRBV5-1
d_gene: NA
j_gene: TRBJ2-7
abundance: NA
CDR3aa: CASSLQTDSGEQYF
CDR3nt: TGCGCCAGCAGCTTACAGACCGATTCGGGTGAGCAGTACTTC

v_gene: TRBV4-2
d_gene: TRBD2
j_gene: TRBJ2-7
abundance: NA
CDR3aa: CASSQDRRGDAYEQYF
CDR3nt: TGTGCCAGCAGCCAAGATCGGCGGGGGGACGCCTACGAGCAGTACTTC

v_gene: TRBV5-6
d_gene: NA
j_gene: TRBJ2-5
abundance: once
CDR3aa: CASSLGGNQETQYF
CDR3nt: TGTGCCAGCAGCTTGGGGGGCAACCAAGAGACCCAGTACTTC

v_gene: TRBV6-4
d_gene: TRBD2
j_gene: TRBJ2-3
abundance: NA
CDR3aa: CASSEDPSGGGTDTQYF
CDR3nt: TGTGCCAGCAGTGAAGATCCGAGCGGGGGGGGCACAGATACGCAGTATTTT

v_gene: TRBV18
d_gene: NA
j_gene: TRBJ1-1
abundance: NA
CDR3aa: CASSPQRGNTEAFF
CDR3nt: TGTGCCAGCTCACCTCAAAGGGGGAACACTGAAGCTTTCTTT

v_gene: TRBV5-6
d_gene: NA
j_gene: TRBJ2-2
abundance: NA
CDR3aa: CASSMDGRMGGELFF
CDR3nt: TGTGCCAGCAGCATGGACGGAAGAATGGGCGGGGAGCTGTTTTTT

v_gene: TRBV6-1
d_gene: TRBD2
j_gene: TRBJ2-3
abundance: NA
CDR3aa: CASSEEVREPSTDTQYF
CDR3nt: TGTGCCAGCAGTGAAGAAGTGCGGGAGCCGAGCACAGATACGCAGTATTTT

v_gene: TRBV15
d_gene: TRBD1
j_gene: TRBJ2-5
abundance: NA
CDR3aa: CATGTGGEKTQYF
CDR3nt: TGTGCCACCGGTACAGGGGGCGAAAAGACCCAGTACTTC

v_gene: TRBV5-1
d_gene: NA
j_gene: TRBJ2-6
abundance: NA
CDR3aa: CASSAVTPDYYSGANVLTF
CDR3nt: TGCGCCAGCAGCGCCGTTACACCCGACTATTACTCTGGGGCCAACGTCCTGACTTTC

v_gene: TRBV7-2
d_gene: NA
j_gene: TRBJ2-7
abundance: few
CDR3aa: CASSSGPSTYEQYF
CDR3nt: TGTGCCAGCAGCTCAGGACCGAGTACCTACGAGCAGTACTTC

v_gene: TRBV27
d_gene: TRBD1
j_gene: TRBJ1-1
abundance: few
CDR3aa: CASSFQGAGTEAFF
CDR3nt: TGTGCCAGCAGTTTCCAGGGGGCGGGGACTGAAGCTTTCTTT

v_gene: TRBV20-1
d_gene: NA
j_gene: TRBJ2-5
abundance: NA
CDR3aa: CSASLVETQYF
CDR3nt: TGCAGTGCCTCTCTTGTAGAGACCCAGTACTTC

v_gene: TRBV5-1
d_gene: NA
j_gene: TRBJ2-1
abundance: NA
CDR3aa: CASSLGLAYYNEQFF
CDR3nt: TGCGCCAGCAGCTTAGGGCTAGCGTACTACAATGAGCAGTTCTTC

v_gene: TRBV3-1/TRBV3-2
d_gene: NA
j_gene: TRBJ1-5
abundance: once
CDR3aa: CASSHGGNQPQHF
CDR3nt: TGTGCCAGCAGCCACGGGGGGAATCAGCCCCAGCATTTT

v_gene: TRBV27
d_gene: NA
j_gene: TRBJ1-6
abundance: NA
CDR3aa: CASSLNRSPLHF
CDR3nt: TGTGCCAGCAGTTTAAATCGATCACCCCTCCACTTT

v_gene: TRBV27
d_gene: TRBD1
j_gene: TRBJ2-7
abundance: NA
CDR3aa: CASSPRTGSRPSGYEQYF
CDR3nt: TGTGCCAGCAGTCCCCGGACAGGGAGTCGACCTTCGGGCTACGAGCAGTACTTC

v_gene: TRBV5-1
d_gene: NA
j_gene: TRBJ2-1
abundance: NA
CDR3aa: CASNPLERNYNEQFF
CDR3nt: TGCGCCAGCAACCCTTTAGAGCGGAACTACAATGAGCAGTTCTTC

v_gene: TRBV11-3
d_gene: TRBD2
j_gene: TRBJ2-1
abundance: NA
CDR3aa: CASSPKGLAGGPVYNEQFF
CDR3nt: TGTGCCAGCAGCCCGAAGGGTCTAGCGGGAGGGCCGGTCTACAATGAGCAGTTCTTC

v_gene: TRBV5-4
d_gene: NA
j_gene: TRBJ1-4
abundance: NA
CDR3aa: CASSGGGKRTNEKLFF
CDR3nt: TGTGCCAGCTCGGGGGGCGGTAAAAGAACTAATGAAAAACTGTTTTTT

v_gene: TRBV7-9
d_gene: NA
j_gene: TRBJ1-6
abundance: few
CDR3aa: CASSLDGSPLHF
CDR3nt: TGTGCCAGCAGCTTAGACGGGTCACCCCTCCACTTT

v_gene: TRBV7-2
d_gene: NA
j_gene: TRBJ1-2
abundance: NA
CDR3aa: CASSLVPRGDYGYTF
CDR3nt: TGTGCCAGCAGCTTAGTTCCCAGGGGAGACTATGGCTACACCTTC

v_gene: TRBV24-1
d_gene: NA
j_gene: TRBJ1-2
abundance: few
CDR3aa: CATSGGSYGYTF
CDR3nt: TGTGCCACCAGCGGCGGGAGCTATGGCTACACCTTC

v_gene: TRBV6-5
d_gene: NA
j_gene: TRBJ1-2
abundance: once
CDR3aa: CASSPPGTYGYTF
CDR3nt: TGTGCCAGCAGCCCCCCCGGGACCTATGGCTACACCTTC